These 31 T cell receptor beta chains were sequenced from one sample in a study of blood T cell repertoires in COVID-19. Clones were read by immunoSEQ multiplex PCR, and TCRdb kept only the in-frame ones, dropping some. The profile shows about 500,000 clones, approximately 91% of them singletons. The specimen sequenced was peripheral blood. The receptor source for this set is a woman aged 45-59 years with COVID-19, enrolled during active disease.

The gene calls are TRBV2 and TRBJ1-2; D gene unclear. CDR1 is SNHLY, CDR2 FYNNEI, per germline. V shed 6 bases and J shed 1 base, with 12 bases lying between them. CDR3 length equals 14 residues. CDR3 residues: CASRMDSRNYGYTF. CDR3 nucleotides: TGTGCCAGCAGGATGGACTCGCGTAACTATGGCTACACCTTC.

CDR3 in amino acids: CASSPPGQVYEQYF. As DNA, the CDR3 is TGTGCCAGCAGCCCACCGGGACAGGTCTACGAGCAGTACTTC. This chain connects TRBV7-2 to TRBJ2-7; 8 nucleotides align to TRBD1. V trimming: 5 bases; J trimming: 3 bases; junction bases outside the gene matches: 6. The CDR3 is made up of 14 amino acids. The germline gives CDR1 SGHTA, CDR2 FQGNSA.

The gene calls are TRBV7-2 and TRBJ2-2; perhaps TRBD2 as D (5 bases). Trimming cost V 5 bases and J 0 bases, with 13 bases left between them. This CDR3 region has 16 residues. Germline CDR1 reads SGHTA; CDR2 reads FQGNSA. Written as DNA, the CDR3 is TGTGCCAGCAGCGAGATCGAGGGCGCGAACACCGGGGAGCTGTTTTTT. Translation: CASSEIEGANTGELFF.

This chain links TRBV6-5 with TRBJ1-6; 7 bases map to TRBD1. The CDR3 is 13 amino acids. Germline CDR1 and CDR2: MNHEY and SVGAGI. V lost 7 bases, J lost 9 bases, and 6 bases stayed unmatched. The CDR3 DNA is TGTGCCAGCACCGGGACAGCGGGTTCACCCCTCCACTTT. It specifies CASTGTAGSPLHF.

This clone was seen only a few times. The V and J genes are TRBV19 and TRBJ1-5; D may be TRBD1 (5 bases). The V end was cut by 5 bases, the J end by 5 bases, with 10 bases between. Germline loops: CDR1 LNHDA, CDR2 SQIVND (reference sequence). CDR3 length equals 13 residues. The chain's CDR3 is CASSRQLDQPQHF. CDR3 in DNA: TGTGCCAGTAGTCGACAGCTCGATCAGCCCCAGCATTTT.

This clone was recorded once. The V and J genes are TRBV19 and TRBJ2-5; a possible D gene is TRBD1 (6 bases). CDR1 is LNHDA and CDR2 is SQIVND in the germline V gene (reference sequence). The V gene lost 2 bases and the J gene lost 2 bases, with 9 bases spanning the gap. This CDR3 region has 14 residues. CDR3 DNA sequence: TGTGCCAGTAGTATACAGGGGTCTCAAGAGACCCAGTACTTC. Its translation: CASSIQGSQETQYF.

The chain carries TRBV4-1 and TRBJ1-2; a possible D gene is TRBD1 (6 bases). V shed 0 bases and J shed 6 bases, with 11 bases lying between them. The CDR3 is made up of 14 amino acids. The germline gives CDR1 MGHRA, CDR2 YSYEKL. This chain's CDR3 is CASSQDRQGNGYTF. CDR3 nucleotide sequence: TGCGCCAGCAGCCAAGATCGGCAGGGGAATGGCTACACCTTC.

The genes are TRBV20-1 and TRBJ1-2; D unresolved. CDR1 is DFQATT and CDR2 is SNEGSKA in the germline V gene (reference sequence). Trimming removed 4 bases from V and 7 bases from J, with 10 bases in between. This CDR3 spans 11 amino acids. The CDR3 DNA reads as TGCAGTGCTATCCACAGCGGTGGCTACACCTTC. Its protein product is CSAIHSGGYTF.

This chain links TRBV19 with TRBJ2-1; 7 bases agree with TRBD1. Germline CDR1 and CDR2: LNHDA and SQIVND (reference sequence). This CDR3 region has 13 residues. Trimming at V came to 6 bases and at J to 5 bases, leaving 4 bases not matched to a gene. The DNA of the CDR3 is TGTGCCAGTAGCCCCGACAGGGACAATGAGCAGTTCTTC. This codes for CASSPDRDNEQFF. The whole variable domain, filled in from reference TRBV19 and TRBJ2-1, reads DGGITQSPKYLFRKEGQNVTLSCEQNLNHDAMYWYRQDPGQGLRLIYYSQIVNDFQKGDIAEGYSVSREKKESFPLTVTSAQKNPTAFYLCASSPDRDNEQFFGPGTRLTVL.

The chain couples TRBV9 to TRBJ2-1, with 9 positions matching TRBD1. V gave up 7 bases and J gave up 4 bases; unmatched junction bases: 9. This CDR3 is 15 amino acids long. Per the germline V gene, CDR1 is SGDLS and CDR2 is YYNGEE. CDR3 protein: CASGSGTGMYNEQFF. The CDR3 coding sequence is TGTGCCAGCGGTTCCGGGACAGGGATGTACAATGAGCAGTTCTTC.

The chain uses TRBV21-1 and TRBJ1-5. TRBV21-1 is marked as a pseudogene. The CDR3 length is 14 residues. The CDR3 region has the DNA TGTGCCAGCAGCAAACCCCGCCGAGATCAGCCCCAGCATTTT. The encoded protein is CASSKPRRDQPQHF.

The chain employs TRBV5-6 and TRBJ1-2, with unresolved D. The length of the CDR3 is 17 residues. The V end lost 0 bases, the J end lost 7 bases, and 22 bases lay between the germline ends. Germline values: CDR1 SGHDT, CDR2 YYEEEE. The DNA for the CDR3 is TGTGCCAGCAGCTTGGAAGCCGGGATCTCGATTAGTCGTGGCTACACCTTC. Its translation: CASSLEAGISISRGYTF.

The rearrangement joins TRBV19 to TRBJ1-4; maybe TRBD1 (6 bases). The CDR3 extends over 13 amino acids. V gave up 4 bases and J gave up 4 bases, with 7 bases separating them. Germline loops: CDR1 LNHDA, CDR2 SQIVND (reference sequence). The CDR3 loop reads CASSRDNNEKLFF. The CDR3 region has the DNA TGTGCCAGTAGTAGGGACAATAATGAAAAACTGTTTTTT.

J is TRBJ2-1 and V is TRBV4-2; 8 nucleotides align to TRBD2. CDR3 length: 19 amino acids. In germline, CDR1 is LGHNA, CDR2 YNFKEQ. J gave up 5 bases and V 1 base, and 16 bases lay outside the gene matches. In DNA form, the CDR3 reads TGTGCCAGCAGCCAAGGACTAGGCGGGGGGTTCCGGCCCCACAATGAGCAGTTCTTC. This gives the protein CASSQGLGGGFRPHNEQFF.

The CDR3 DNA is TGTGCCAGTAGGTCGCCGGGGGGGCAGAACACTGAAGCTTTCTTT. Protein: CASRSPGGQNTEAFF. The rearrangement uses TRBV19 and TRBJ1-1; a possible D gene is TRBD1 (6 bases). V lost 6 bases, J lost 1 base, and 15 bases lay in between. The CDR3 consists of 15 residues. Germline V CDR1 and CDR2: LNHDA, SQIVND (reference sequence).

This clone occurred a few times. The chain recombines TRBV28 with TRBJ1-1; the D gene is possibly TRBD1 (5 bases). This CDR3 comprises 16 residues. V lost 2 bases and J lost 1, with 14 bases in between. Germline-derived CDR1 and CDR2 are MDHEN and SYDVKM. CDR3 coding DNA: TGTGCCAGCAGTTTAGGGGCGGCTTCAGGGAACACTGAAGCTTTCTTT. Its translation is CASSLGAASGNTEAFF.

V and J are TRBV12-5 and TRBJ1-1, with D possibly TRBD1 on 5 matching bases. The germline V gene has CDR1 LGHNT and CDR2 FRNRAP. Trimming cost V 5 bases and J 3 bases, with 19 bases left between them. The CDR3 has 16 residues. CDR3 DNA: TGTGCTAGTGGTCGACCAAACACGGGAGGGGACACTGAAGCTTTCTTT. Protein: CASGRPNTGGDTEAFF.

This clone was found a few times. The chain employs TRBV7-9 and TRBJ1-2; tentatively, D is TRBD1 (5 bases). Germline CDR1 reads SEHNR; CDR2 reads FQNEAQ (reference sequence). The CDR3 is made up of 13 amino acids. Between the trimmed V and J ends, which lost 5 bases and 8 bases, there was a span of 15 bases. CDR3 protein: CASSPDSQLGYTF. CDR3 sequence (DNA): TGTGCCAGCAGCCCAGACAGTCAGTTGGGCTACACCTTC.

V gene TRBV9 combines with J gene TRBJ2-1, with 7 nucleotides matching TRBD1. With 2 bases clipped from V and 9 bases from J, the junction kept 5 bases outside the gene matches. Germline assignment: CDR1 SGDLS and CDR2 YYNGEE. This CDR3 is built from 13 residues. CDR3 amino acids: CASSVATGSEQFF. The CDR3 region has the DNA TGTGCCAGCAGCGTGGCGACAGGGTCTGAGCAGTTCTTC. Variable domain in full (rest from reference TRBV9 and TRBJ2-1): DSGVTQTPKHLITATGQRVTLRCSPRSGDLSVYWYQQSLDQGLQFLIQYYNGEERAKGNILERFSAQQFPDLHSELNLSSLELGDSALYFCASSVATGSEQFFGPGTRLTVL.

V is TRBV9 and J is TRBJ2-3; D not resolved. V lost 0 bases and J 6 bases, leaving 11 bases between the germline ends. CDR1 is SGDLS, CDR2 YYNGEE, per germline. There are 14 residues in the CDR3. The CDR3 loop reads CASSVGAYSDTQYF. CDR3 in DNA: TGTGCCAGCAGCGTAGGAGCCTACTCGGATACGCAGTATTTT.

The chain links TRBV4-1 to TRBJ2-5; the match to TRBD2 covers 8 bases. The CDR3 covers 18 residues. Germline V gene sequence: CDR1 MGHRA, CDR2 YSYEKL. J lost 0 bases, V lost 3 bases, and 12 bases had no gene match. DNA of the CDR3: TGCGCCAGCAGCCAGTTGCTGGCACCTAGCGGGTACCAAGAGACCCAGTACTTC. Its protein product is CASSQLLAPSGYQETQYF.

J is TRBJ1-1 and V is TRBV7-7; D is unresolved. The CDR3 totals 14 residues. The V end lost 5 bases, the J end lost 3 bases, and 13 bases lay between the germline ends. The germline CDR1 and CDR2 sequences are SSHAT and FNYEAQ (reference sequence). The CDR3, as DNA: TGTGCCAGCAGCCCTCTTACGCGGGACACTGAAGCTTTCTTT. It specifies CASSPLTRDTEAFF.

The chain links TRBV19 to TRBJ1-2; 7 nucleotides align to TRBD1. V lost 6 bases to trimming and J lost 7 bases; unmatched junction nucleotides: 17. From germline, CDR1 is LNHDA and CDR2 SQIVND (reference sequence). The CDR3 runs 16 residues. The CDR3 here is CASSMTGTAFESGYTF. The CDR3 coding sequence is TGTGCCAGTAGCATGACCGGGACAGCCTTCGAATCTGGCTACACCTTC. Variable domain in full (rest from reference TRBV19 and TRBJ1-2): DGGITQSPKYLFRKEGQNVTLSCEQNLNHDAMYWYRQDPGQGLRLIYYSQIVNDFQKGDIAEGYSVSREKKESFPLTVTSAQKNPTAFYLCASSMTGTAFESGYTFGSGTRLTVV.

The rearrangement uses TRBV6-1 and TRBJ1-1; 9 positions match TRBD1. In germline, CDR1 is MNHNS, CDR2 SASEGT. With V trimmed by 0 bases and J by 7 bases, 9 bases remained unmatched. The CDR3 totals 16 residues. The CDR3 sequence is CASSEALTGGPYEAFF. The CDR3 DNA reads TGTGCCAGCAGTGAAGCGCTGACAGGGGGGCCATATGAAGCTTTCTTT.

This clone has a single count. The genes are TRBV30 and TRBJ2-1; 9 bases are a match to TRBD1. CDR1 GTSNPN and CDR2 SVGIG come from the germline V gene (reference sequence). Trimming removed 2 bases from V and 6 bases from J; junction bases left unmatched: 11. There are 16 residues in the CDR3. The CDR3 DNA sequence: TGTGCCTGGAGTTCCTACAGGGGGCGAAAATCCAATGAGCAGTTCTTC. This codes for CAWSSYRGRKSNEQFF.

This clone was counted between two and nine times. The chain joins TRBV2 to TRBJ2-3, with 9 bases identical to TRBD2. Trimming removed 10 bases from V and 3 bases from J; junction bases left unmatched: 8. The CDR3 totals 14 residues. Germline CDR1 SNHLY, CDR2 FYNNEI. CDR3 amino acids: CATEKRGETDTQYF. CDR3 sequence (DNA): TGTGCCACCGAGAAGCGGGGGGAAACAGATACGCAGTATTTT.

The rearrangement links TRBV19 to TRBJ1-2, with 9 bases identical to TRBD1. The junction had 7 bases not matched to a gene; V was cut back by 5 bases and J by 0 bases. The CDR3 has 16 amino acids. The germline CDR1 and CDR2 sequences are LNHDA and SQIVND (reference sequence). This CDR3 reads CASSPTGGSANYGYTF. CDR3 nucleotide sequence: TGTGCCAGTAGTCCGACAGGGGGTTCAGCTAACTATGGCTACACCTTC.

The chain is built from TRBV6-1 and TRBJ2-2, with 12 bases identical to TRBD2. V lost 4 bases, J lost 5 bases, and 5 bases stayed unmatched. CDR1 is MNHNS, CDR2 SASEGT, per germline. The CDR3 is 16 residues long. CDR3 region: CASSVQTSGGTGELFF. In DNA, the CDR3 is TGTGCCAGCAGTGTACAGACTAGCGGGGGAACCGGGGAGCTGTTTTTT.

The V and J genes are TRBV30 and TRBJ1-4; D unclear. Germline CDR1 and CDR2: GTSNPN and SVGIG (reference sequence). The CDR3 sequence is 13 residues long. The CDR3 nucleotides are TGTGCTGGCGGCGTGTATGTTAATGAAAAACTGTTTTTT. Amino acids: CAGGVYVNEKLFF.

In its sample, this clone was seen a few times. The chain uses TRBV5-1 and TRBJ1-2; no clear D. The V end was cut by 0 bases, the J end by 6 bases, with 9 bases between. Germline CDR1 and CDR2: SGHRS and YFSETQ. The CDR3 consists of 13 residues. The CDR3 DNA reads as TGCGCCAGCAGCTTGGAGGGAGGCGATGGCTACACCTTC. Amino acids: CASSLEGGDGYTF.

In DNA form, the CDR3 reads TGCAGTGCTAGTGTTGGCAACGTGGAGACCCAGTACTTC. Protein product: CSASVGNVETQYF. This rearrangement joins TRBV20-1 to TRBJ2-5; no clear D gene. CDR1 is DFQATT and CDR2 is SNEGSKA in the germline V gene (reference sequence). V lost 3 bases and J lost 5, with 13 bases in between. This CDR3 spans 13 amino acids.